This T cell receptor beta chain comes out of a study of blood T cell repertoires in COVID-19. Only in-frame clones appear in the TCRdb table, and some are missing; sequencing was by immunoSEQ multiplex PCR. In the table there are 100,000 to 150,000 clones, 65% to 90% of which are singletons. Trimming at V came to 2 bases and at J to 7 bases, leaving 5 bases not matched to a gene. There are 13 residues in the CDR3. In germline, CDR1 is SQVTM, CDR2 ANQGSEA. The J gene is TRBJ2-5, the V gene TRBV29-1; 9 bases map to TRBD1. The TCR sequence derives from an elderly man with active or convalescent COVID-19. The specimen was peripheral blood. CDR3 in DNA: TGCAGCGTTGAAACGGGACAGGGTGCGACCCAGTACTTC. Protein: CSVETGQGATQYF.